This T cell receptor beta chain was identified in a study of blood T cells in healthy people across ages. Study-level points and caveats: Diversity was estimated from one million T cells, and these estimates were considered underestimates.

For this clonotype: As yet, its antigen is unknown.

Germline loops: CDR1 PRHDT, CDR2 FYEKMQ (reference sequence). There are 15 residues in the CDR3. J lost 4 bases, V lost 7 bases, and 10 bases had no gene match. A second about 6 to 12 cycle PCR used barcoded and J-beta primers. TCRdb passed the 5' RACE reads through MiXCR, listing each CDR3 protein once. The data show 600,000 to 800,000 distinct CDR3 sequences, with roughly half seen just once and roughly 12% held by the top ten. This receptor was identified in an elderly woman in good health. Sequences were obtained from blood. The J gene is TRBJ2-7, the V gene TRBV13; 10 bases fit TRBD1. The CDR3 sequence: CASTSNRDRGYEQYF. Here the CDR3 DNA reads TGTGCCAGCACATCAAACCGGGACAGGGGTTACGAGCAGTACTTC.